A single sample is the source of the 15 T cell receptor beta chains below, sequenced in a study of CD8+ T cells in alopecia areata. Following RNA extraction, reverse transcription yielded cDNA that acted as the sequencing template. Method: immunoSEQ multiplex PCR; TCRdb's copy keeps in-frame clones and lacks some. This sample has around 100,000 clones; about 40% occur once, and the top ten carry roughly a sixth. Treatment indicated: oral pan-JAK inhibitor, 5-10 mg twice daily. This specimen was CD8+ T cells sorted from blood, taken at week 24, from a patient treated with tofacitinib. The receptor source for this set is a human donor with alopecia areata.

This chain links TRBV6-1 with TRBJ2-1, with TRBD1 matching over 7 bases. The J segment lost 4 bases and the V segment lost 7 bases, leaving 10 bases of the junction unmatched. Germline CDR1 is MNHNS and CDR2 is SASEGT. The CDR3 is 15 amino acids. The CDR3 here is CASTTPGQIYNEQFF. The CDR3 DNA reads as TGTGCCAGCACCACCCCGGGACAGATATACAATGAGCAGTTCTTC.

This clone was picked up a small number of times. The rearrangement uses TRBV29-1 and TRBJ2-7; no definite D call. The germline V gene encodes CDR1 SQVTM and CDR2 ANQGSEA. The CDR3 length is 12 residues. The ends were cut back, 4 bases at V and 4 bases at J, with 11 bases in the middle. The CDR3 DNA reads as TGCAGCGTTGGGGATGGGGATTACGAGCAGTACTTC. It translates to CSVGDGDYEQYF.

The V gene is TRBV13, the J gene TRBJ2-1, with D unclear. This CDR3 has 15 residues. Germline CDR1 PRHDT, CDR2 FYEKMQ (reference sequence). Trimming cost V 4 bases and J 0 bases, with 10 bases left between them. CDR3 in amino acids: CASSSGRSSYNEQFF. The CDR3 DNA sequence: TGTGCCAGCAGCTCCGGCCGGAGCTCCTACAATGAGCAGTTCTTC.

The chain joins TRBV7-9 to TRBJ2-7; D is undetermined. Germline V gene data show CDR1 as SEHNR and CDR2 as FQNEAQ (reference sequence). The CDR3 covers 12 residues. V was shortened by 4 bases and J by 6 bases, with 10 bases between the two germline ends. The CDR3 DNA sequence: TGTGCCAGCAGCTCCCCTCACTCCGAGCAGTACTTC. Protein sequence: CASSSPHSEQYF.

The chain employs TRBV7-2 and TRBJ1-1, with D maybe TRBD1 (5 bases). Germline V gene lookup returns CDR1 SGHTA and CDR2 FQGNSA. CDR3 length equals 15 residues. Trimming pared 1 base from V and 1 base from J, leaving 10 bases between. CDR3 residues: CASSLDRWRNTEAFF. As DNA, the CDR3 is TGTGCCAGCAGCTTAGACAGGTGGAGGAACACTGAAGCTTTCTTT.

The table lists this clone with a few counts. The chain couples TRBV2 to TRBJ2-1; 11 positions agree with TRBD2. Germline V CDR1 and CDR2: SNHLY, FYNNEI. The ends lost 3 bases at V and 9 bases at J; junction bases unmatched: 4. The length of the CDR3 is 14 residues. In DNA form, the CDR3 reads TGTGCCAGCAGTGAGAGCCTAGCGGGAGGTGAGCAGTTCTTC. It encodes CASSESLAGGEQFF.

This clone was detected a few times. The chain is built from TRBV7-9 and TRBJ2-3; 8 nucleotides agree with TRBD1. The V gene's germline CDR1 is SEHNR and CDR2 FQNEAQ (reference sequence). V trimming: 6 bases; J trimming: 2 bases; junction bases outside the gene matches: 7. The CDR3 spans 15 residues. The CDR3 sequence is CASSPGTGDTDTQYF. CDR3 DNA: TGTGCCAGCAGTCCCGGGACAGGAGACACAGATACGCAGTATTTT.

The chain has TRBV7-9 and TRBJ2-1, with 9 bases lining up with TRBD1. CDR1 is SEHNR and CDR2 is FQNEAQ in the germline V gene (reference sequence). Trimming cost V 4 bases and J 0 bases; bases outside gene matches: 7. CDR3 length: 17 amino acids. CDR3 DNA sequence: TGTGCCAGCAGCTGGCCACAGGGGGCGAGCTCCTACAATGAGCAGTTCTTC. It encodes CASSWPQGASSYNEQFF.

This chain links TRBV30 with TRBJ1-5, with D hard to call. Trimming removed 2 bases from V and 3 bases from J, with 8 bases in between. The germline CDR1 and CDR2 sequences are GTSNPN and SVGIG (reference sequence). The CDR3 spans 13 residues. CDR3 nucleotide sequence: TGTGCCTGGAGTAGCTCGGTCAATCAGCCCCAGCATTTT. As protein: CAWSSSVNQPQHF.

This chain joins TRBV30 and TRBJ2-1, with no clear D. CDR1 GTSNPN and CDR2 SVGIG come from the germline V gene (reference sequence). CDR3 length: 14 residues. The V gene lost 0 bases and the J gene lost 3 bases, with 9 bases spanning the gap. CDR3 loop: CAWSVADLYNEQFF. In DNA form, the CDR3 reads TGTGCCTGGAGTGTGGCGGATCTCTACAATGAGCAGTTCTTC.

This clone has only a few counts. The chain carries TRBV27 and TRBJ2-3, with TRBD2 matching over 8 bases. Germline V gene lookup returns CDR1 MNHEY and CDR2 SMNVEV (reference sequence). V shed 4 bases, J shed 2 bases, and the junction held 5 bases outside the gene matches. The CDR3 spans 15 residues. CDR3 nucleotide sequence: TGTGCCAGCAGTTCTCTAGCGGGTTTCACAGATACGCAGTATTTT. It encodes CASSSLAGFTDTQYF.

V and J are TRBV19 and TRBJ2-7; TRBD2 agrees at 7 bases. The J segment lost 3 bases and the V segment lost 3 bases, leaving 5 bases of the junction unmatched. The germline V gene encodes CDR1 LNHDA and CDR2 SQIVND (reference sequence). This CDR3 region has 14 residues. The chain's CDR3 is CASSMASGHYEQYF. For the CDR3, the DNA is TGTGCCAGTAGTATGGCTAGCGGACACTACGAGCAGTACTTC.

This clone was seen repeatedly, ten times or more. The sample has other DNA sequences that encode this CDR3 too. V and J are TRBV28 and TRBJ2-4; D is undetermined. CDR1 is MDHEN, CDR2 SYDVKM, per germline. This CDR3 has 15 amino acids. The V end lost 3 bases, the J end lost 0 bases, and 9 bases lay between the germline ends. CDR3 coding DNA: TGTGCCAGCAGTTTGTGGCTAGAAGCCAAAAACATTCAGTACTTC. Translated, it gives CASSLWLEAKNIQYF.

The chain employs TRBV11-2 and TRBJ2-5; D uncertain. The CDR3 sequence is 15 residues long. V was shortened by 0 bases and J by 1 base, with 9 bases between the two germline ends. CDR1 SGHAT and CDR2 FQNNGV come from the germline V gene. The DNA of the CDR3 is TGTGCCAGCAGCTTAGAGTTTCTAACCCAAGAGACCCAGTACTTC. Translated, it gives CASSLEFLTQETQYF.

CDR3 sequence reads: CASSSSDRVVYGYTF. As DNA, the CDR3 is TGTGCCAGCAGCTCCTCTGACAGGGTAGTCTATGGCTACACCTTC. The V and J genes are TRBV7-9 and TRBJ1-2; 7 positions match TRBD1. In germline, CDR1 is SEHNR, CDR2 FQNEAQ (reference sequence). V was clipped by 4 bases and J by 4 bases; unmatched bases: 9. The length of the CDR3 is 15 residues.